The rows below give T cell receptor beta chains drawn from one sample of a study of CD8+ T cells in alopecia areata. Clones were read by immunoSEQ multiplex PCR, and TCRdb kept only the in-frame ones, dropping some. The table lists some 200,000 clones, more than 45% of them singletons. The sequenced sample was CD4+ T cells sorted from blood, obtained at week 4, from a patient treated with tofacitinib. These receptors all stem from a human donor with alopecia areata. Each CDR3 is given without its conserved first and last residue. D genes are given only for firm matches.

d_call j_call v_call cdr3_aa
TRBD1 TRBJ2-2 TRBV11-1 ASSYRGVPGQGSGELF
. TRBJ1-4 TRBV30 AWSTTPGNEKLF
TRBD1 TRBJ2-3 TRBV12-5 ASGSGTVLTDTQY
TRBD1 TRBJ1-2 TRBV4-3 ASSQGRTGGPNYGYT
. TRBJ1-1 TRBV7-6 ASSPTGLTNTEAF
. TRBJ2-7 TRBV29-1 SVEEQPSYEQY
. TRBJ1-1 TRBV29-1 SVLGRAEAF
. TRBJ1-1 TRBV4-1 ASSQDPTAGGGSTEAF
TRBD2 TRBJ2-3 TRBV10-3 AISRTSGFSSTDTQY
. TRBJ2-3 TRBV7-2 ASSLSADTQY
TRBD1 TRBJ2-3 TRBV6-5 ASRDRDTDTQY
. TRBJ2-3 TRBV5-6 ASSLYTDTQY
. TRBJ2-7 TRBV4-3 ASSQDLGQGSYEQY
. TRBJ2-1 TRBV11-2 ASVPSGWQAYNEQF
TRBD1 TRBJ1-2 TRBV25-1 ASSERRTGQGYT
TRBD1 TRBJ2-1 TRBV9 ASSSTGGLAYNEQF
. TRBJ1-5 TRBV30 AWSRRRGYQPQH
TRBD2 TRBJ2-1 TRBV11-3 ASSLGLAGTNEQF
. TRBJ2-7 TRBV14 ASSQVQGIYEQY
. TRBJ2-1 TRBV30 AWSGDPNEQF
. TRBJ1-1 TRBV4-3 ASSQEIDRSTEAF
. TRBJ2-1 TRBV29-1 SVRATDYNEQF
TRBD2 TRBJ2-5 TRBV30 AWGPGGGSMTQY
. TRBJ1-1 TRBV29-1 SVGALHEAF
. TRBJ2-5 TRBV18 ASSPVSQETQY
. TRBJ1-1 TRBV5-1 ASSLRALNTEAF
. TRBJ2-7 TRBV7-2 ASSYSTTVIYEQY
TRBD2 TRBJ2-3 TRBV19 ASRSPGGPSTDTQY
TRBD1 TRBJ2-7 TRBV29-1 SVRQGSHEQY
TRBD2 TRBJ2-1 TRBV7-9 ASSLAIAGAAGQF
TRBD1 TRBJ1-4 TRBV11-2 ASSLQDRLGEKLF
. TRBJ1-1 TRBV11-2 ASSLYSEAF
. TRBJ2-1 TRBV4-1 ASSQGVWNEQF
TRBD1 TRBJ1-5 TRBV2 ASRPGQANQPQH
TRBD1 TRBJ1-2 TRBV7-2 ASSTRTGNYGYT
. TRBJ1-4 TRBV7-9 ASSLRQNEKLF
. TRBJ1-2 TRBV27 ASSLSGGPYGYT
. TRBJ2-5 TRBV10-3 AISGVQETQY
. TRBJ2-7 TRBV30 AWAIGQSYEQY
. TRBJ1-2 TRBV5-1 ASSLDLQGYT
. TRBJ1-3 TRBV29-1 SVYGSSGNTIY
TRBD2 TRBJ2-1 TRBV10-3 AIAQTRTSGVSYNEQF
TRBD1 TRBJ1-5 TRBV7-2 ASSPGTGGSNQPQH
. TRBJ2-7 TRBV15 ATSRPRQASEQY
. TRBJ2-6 TRBV5-6 ASSFLSSGANVLT
. TRBJ2-7 TRBV5-1 ASSQQSEQY
. TRBJ1-1 TRBV10-3 AISGAPGATMNTEAF
. TRBJ1-6 TRBV7-2 ASSLEGWPDPLH
. TRBJ2-5 TRBV6-5 ASSYRAGETQY
. TRBJ2-2 TRBV5-1 ASSLAFEVGELF
. TRBJ2-6 TRBV11-1 ASSRGLGANVLT
TRBD2 TRBJ2-1 TRBV29-1 SVATWGGSAYNEQF
. TRBJ2-5 TRBV5-6 ASSLAGRTLETQY